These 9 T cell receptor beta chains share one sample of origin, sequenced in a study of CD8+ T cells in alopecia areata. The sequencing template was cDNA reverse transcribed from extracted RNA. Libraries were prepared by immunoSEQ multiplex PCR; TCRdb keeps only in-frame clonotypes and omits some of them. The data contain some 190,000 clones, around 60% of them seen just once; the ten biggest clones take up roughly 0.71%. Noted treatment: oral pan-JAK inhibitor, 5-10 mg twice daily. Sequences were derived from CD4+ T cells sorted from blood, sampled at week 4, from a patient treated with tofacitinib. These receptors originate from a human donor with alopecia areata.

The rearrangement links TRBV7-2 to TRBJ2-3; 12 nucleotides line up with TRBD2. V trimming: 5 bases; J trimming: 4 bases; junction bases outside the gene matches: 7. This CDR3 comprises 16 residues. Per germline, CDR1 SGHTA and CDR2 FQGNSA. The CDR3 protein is CASSTLRLAGADTQYF. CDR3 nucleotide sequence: TGTGCCAGCAGCACGTTACGACTAGCGGGAGCAGATACGCAGTATTTT.

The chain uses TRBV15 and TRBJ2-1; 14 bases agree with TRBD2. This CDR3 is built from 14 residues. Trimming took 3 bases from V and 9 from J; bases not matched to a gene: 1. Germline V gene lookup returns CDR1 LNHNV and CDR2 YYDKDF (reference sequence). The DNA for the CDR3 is TGTGCCACCAGCAGGACTAGCGGGAGGGGTGAGCAGTTCTTC. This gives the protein CATSRTSGRGEQFF.

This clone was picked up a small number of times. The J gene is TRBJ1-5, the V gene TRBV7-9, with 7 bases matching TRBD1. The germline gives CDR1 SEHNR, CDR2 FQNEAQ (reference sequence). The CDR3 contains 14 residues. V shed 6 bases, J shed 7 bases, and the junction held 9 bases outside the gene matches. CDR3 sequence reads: CASSVQGDGQPQHF. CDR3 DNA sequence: TGTGCCAGCAGTGTTCAGGGGGATGGACAGCCCCAGCATTTT.

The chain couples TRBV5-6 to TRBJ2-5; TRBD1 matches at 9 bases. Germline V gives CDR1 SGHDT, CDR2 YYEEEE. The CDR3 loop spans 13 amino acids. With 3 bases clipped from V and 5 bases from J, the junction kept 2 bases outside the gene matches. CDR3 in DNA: TGTGCCAGCAGCTCAGGACAGGGGGAGACCCAGTACTTC. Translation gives CASSSGQGETQYF.

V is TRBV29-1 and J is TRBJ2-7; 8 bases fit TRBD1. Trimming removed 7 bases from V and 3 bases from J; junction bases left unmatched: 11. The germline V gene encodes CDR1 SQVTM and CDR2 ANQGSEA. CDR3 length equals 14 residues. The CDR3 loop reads CSAEAGTGIYEQYF. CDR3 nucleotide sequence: TGCAGCGCTGAGGCCGGGACAGGTATCTACGAGCAGTACTTC.

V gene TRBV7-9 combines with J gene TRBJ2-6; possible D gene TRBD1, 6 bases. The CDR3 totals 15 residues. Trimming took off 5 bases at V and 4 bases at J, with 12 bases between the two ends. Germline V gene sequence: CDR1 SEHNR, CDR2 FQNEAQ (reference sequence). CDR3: CASSTTGSGANVLTF. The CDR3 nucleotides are TGTGCCAGCAGCACTACAGGGTCGGGGGCCAACGTCCTGACTTTC.

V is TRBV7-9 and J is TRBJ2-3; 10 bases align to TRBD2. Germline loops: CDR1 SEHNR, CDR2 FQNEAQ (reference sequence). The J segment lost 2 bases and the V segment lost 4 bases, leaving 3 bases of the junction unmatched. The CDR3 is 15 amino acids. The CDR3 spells CASSSSGRDTDTQYF. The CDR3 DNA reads TGTGCCAGCAGCTCCAGCGGGAGGGACACAGATACGCAGTATTTT.

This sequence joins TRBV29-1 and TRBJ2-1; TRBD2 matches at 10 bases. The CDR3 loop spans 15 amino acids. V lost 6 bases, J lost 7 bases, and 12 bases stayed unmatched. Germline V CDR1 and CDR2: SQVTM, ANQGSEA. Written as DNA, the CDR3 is TGCAGCGTCCCTCAAGTCGGTAGCGGGAGGAATGAGCAGTTCTTC. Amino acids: CSVPQVGSGRNEQFF.

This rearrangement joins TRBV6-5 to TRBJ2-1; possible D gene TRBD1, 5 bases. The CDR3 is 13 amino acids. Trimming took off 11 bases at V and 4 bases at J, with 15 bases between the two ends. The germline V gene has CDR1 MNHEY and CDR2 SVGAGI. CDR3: CAAAPTDYNEQFF. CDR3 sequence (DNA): TGTGCCGCCGCCCCGACAGATTACAATGAGCAGTTCTTC.